The rows below give T cell receptor beta chains drawn from one sample of a study of cytomegalovirus exposure and HLA in healthy donors. Method: immunoSEQ multiplex PCR; TCRdb's copy keeps in-frame clones and lacks some. The data hold roughly 190,000 clones, with about 80% observed a single time. Material for sequencing was PBMCs. The receptor set was obtained from a woman aged 50 to 60 in good health and CMV-seronegative. Each CDR3 is given with its conserved first and last residue. D genes are given only for firm matches. Clone size is stated in some rows and not others, as once, few, many or a class when expanded.

j_gene | len | v_gene | abundance | d_gene | CDR3nt | CDR3aa
TRBJ2-5 | 13 | TRBV29-1 | - | - | TGCAGCGTTGACTGGACAGGAGGGGAGACCCAGTACTTC | CSVDWTGGETQYF
TRBJ2-1 | 18 | TRBV19 | once | TRBD2 | TGTGCCAGTAGTTCCATTCCGCCACTAGCGGGAGGGCGCAATGAGCAGTTCTTC | CASSSIPPLAGGRNEQFF
TRBJ2-7 | 14 | TRBV11-2 | - | - | TGTGCCAGCAGCTTACTCGCTAGAACCTACGAGCAGTACTTC | CASSLLARTYEQYF
TRBJ1-1 | 15 | TRBV6-5 | - | TRBD1 | TGTGCCAGCAGCTACCAGGGACAGGTTAACACTGAAGCTTTCTTT | CASSYQGQVNTEAFF
TRBJ1-1 | 15 | TRBV5-1 | - | TRBD1 | TGCGCCAGCAGCTTGGGCCCAGGGGGTTGGACTGAAGCTTTCTTT | CASSLGPGGWTEAFF
TRBJ1-4 | 13 | TRBV6-1 | once | TRBD1 | TGTGCCTCCGGGACAGGGGGCTCTGAAAAACTGTTTTTT | CASGTGGSEKLFF
TRBJ2-1 | 14 | TRBV7-8 | few | TRBD2 | TGTGCCAGCAGCTCAAGGACTAGCGGGTATGAGCAGTTCTTC | CASSSRTSGYEQFF
TRBJ2-1 | 16 | TRBV19 | - | TRBD2 | TGTGCCAGTAGTGGCCCCGGGACTAGTAGTGGCAATGAGCAGTTCTTC | CASSGPGTSSGNEQFF
TRBJ2-5 | 15 | TRBV7-3 | - | TRBD2 | TGTGCCAGCAGCTTAGGTAGCGGGAGGGGGGAGACCCAGTACTTC | CASSLGSGRGETQYF
TRBJ1-5 | 13 | TRBV10-3 | - | - | TGTGCCATCAGTGAAAGGAGGGATCAGCCCCAGCATTTT | CAISERRDQPQHF
TRBJ2-1 | 22 | TRBV21-1 | - | - | TGTGCCAGCAGCAAGACCCAACACGAAGGACTAGCGACCGAACTCATATACAATGAGCAGTTCTTC | CASSKTQHEGLATELIYNEQFF
TRBJ2-1 | 15 | TRBV19 | - | TRBD2 | TGTGCCAGTAGCCTTAGCGGGAACCTCTACAATGAGCAGTTCTTC | CASSLSGNLYNEQFF
TRBJ2-7 | 15 | TRBV7-2 | - | - | TGTGCCAGCAGCCTTGGAGACTATGGGGCCTACGAGCAGTACTTC | CASSLGDYGAYEQYF
TRBJ1-1 | 13 | TRBV7-2 | - | - | TGTGCCAGCAGCATTACTAGGTTCACTGAAGCTTTCTTT | CASSITRFTEAFF
TRBJ2-2 | 15 | TRBV11-3 | - | TRBD1 | TGTGCCAGCAGCCCCGGGACAGGGGACACCGGGGAGCTGTTTTTT | CASSPGTGDTGELFF
TRBJ1-2 | 15 | TRBV7-2 | few | - | TGTGCCAGCAGCTTAGTAGACAAACGCGAGGGTGGCTACACCTTC | CASSLVDKREGGYTF
TRBJ2-5 | 15 | TRBV29-1 | - | TRBD1 | TGCAGCGTTCTTACCTGGACAGGAGGACAAGAGACCCAGTACTTC | CSVLTWTGGQETQYF
TRBJ2-3 | 18 | TRBV19 | once | TRBD2 | TGTGCCAGTAGTATACTCGGGACTAGCGGGAGTTCGTCAAATACGCAGTATTTT | CASSILGTSGSSSNTQYF
TRBJ1-3 | 14 | TRBV27 | - | - | TGTGCCAGCAAACTACCGGGGGGTGGAAACACCATATATTTT | CASKLPGGGNTIYF
TRBJ2-3 | 16 | TRBV27 | - | TRBD2 | TGTGCCAGCACCAGTGGGCGGGGGGTGCGCACAGATACGCAGTATTTT | CASTSGRGVRTDTQYF
TRBJ1-4 | 13 | TRBV30 | - | - | TGTGCCTGGGGGGGGACGATTAATGAAAAACTGTTTTTT | CAWGGTINEKLFF
TRBJ2-3 | 14 | TRBV6-5 | - | - | TGTGCCAGCAGTTTCCAGCGAGGCACAGATACGCAGTATTTT | CASSFQRGTDTQYF